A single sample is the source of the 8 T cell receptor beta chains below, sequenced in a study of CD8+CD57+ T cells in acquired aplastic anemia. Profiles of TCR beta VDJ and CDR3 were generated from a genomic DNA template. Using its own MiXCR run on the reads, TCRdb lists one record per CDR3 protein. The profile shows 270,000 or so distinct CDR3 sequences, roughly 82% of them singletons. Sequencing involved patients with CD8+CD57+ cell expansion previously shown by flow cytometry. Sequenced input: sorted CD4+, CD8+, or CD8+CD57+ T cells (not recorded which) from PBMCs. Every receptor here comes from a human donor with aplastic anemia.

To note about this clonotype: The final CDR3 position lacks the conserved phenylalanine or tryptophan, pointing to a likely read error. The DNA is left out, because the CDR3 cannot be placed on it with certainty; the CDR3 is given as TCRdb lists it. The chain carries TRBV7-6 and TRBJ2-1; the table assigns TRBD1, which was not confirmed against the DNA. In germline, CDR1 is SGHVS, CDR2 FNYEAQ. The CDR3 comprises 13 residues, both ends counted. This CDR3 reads CASSSERGHSPLY.

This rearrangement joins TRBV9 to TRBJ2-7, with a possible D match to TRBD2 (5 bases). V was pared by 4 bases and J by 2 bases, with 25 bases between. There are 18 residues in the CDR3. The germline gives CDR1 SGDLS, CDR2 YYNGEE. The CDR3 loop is CASSLPPDGIALPYEQYV. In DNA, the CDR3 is TGTGCCAGCAGCTTACCCCCAGACGGGATAGCCCTGCCCTACGAGCAGTACGTC.

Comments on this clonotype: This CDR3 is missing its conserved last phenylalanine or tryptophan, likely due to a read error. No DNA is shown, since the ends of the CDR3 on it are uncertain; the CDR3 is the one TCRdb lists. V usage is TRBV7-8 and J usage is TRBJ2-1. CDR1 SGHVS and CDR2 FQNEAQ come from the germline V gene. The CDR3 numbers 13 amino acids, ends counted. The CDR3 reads CASSLGGTADKFY.

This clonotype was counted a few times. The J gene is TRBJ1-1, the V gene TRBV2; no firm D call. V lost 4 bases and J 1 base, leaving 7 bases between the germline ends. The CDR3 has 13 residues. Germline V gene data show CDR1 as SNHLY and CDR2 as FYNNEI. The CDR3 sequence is CASSGPGNTEAFF. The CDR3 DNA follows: TGTGCCAGCAGTGGCCCAGGGAACACTGAAGCTTTCTTT.

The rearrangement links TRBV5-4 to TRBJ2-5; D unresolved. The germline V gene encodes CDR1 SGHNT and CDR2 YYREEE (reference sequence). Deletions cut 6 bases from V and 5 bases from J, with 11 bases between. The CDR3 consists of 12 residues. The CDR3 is CASNSTSETQYF. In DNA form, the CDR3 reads TGTGCCAGCAATTCAACGAGCGAGACCCAGTACTTC.

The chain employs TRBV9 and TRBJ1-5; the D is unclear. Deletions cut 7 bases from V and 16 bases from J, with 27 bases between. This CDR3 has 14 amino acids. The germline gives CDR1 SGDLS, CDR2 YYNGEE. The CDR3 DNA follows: TGTGCCAGCGGAGGAGACGGGAGCATTCAGCCCTTCCATTTT. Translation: CASGGDGSIQPFHF.

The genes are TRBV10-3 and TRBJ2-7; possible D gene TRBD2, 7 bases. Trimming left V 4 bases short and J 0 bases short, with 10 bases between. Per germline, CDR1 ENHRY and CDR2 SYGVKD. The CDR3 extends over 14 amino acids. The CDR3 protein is CAISARGPSYEQYF. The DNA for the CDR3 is TGTGCCATCAGTGCGCGGGGGCCCTCCTACGAGCAGTACTTC.

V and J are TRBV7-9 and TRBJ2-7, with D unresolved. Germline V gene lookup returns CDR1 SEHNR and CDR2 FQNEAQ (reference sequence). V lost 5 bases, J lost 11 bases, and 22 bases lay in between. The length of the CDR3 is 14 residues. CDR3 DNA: TGTGCCAGCAGCCCAGATGGTAGCTCCTACGATGAGTACTTC. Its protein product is CASSPDGSSYDEYF.